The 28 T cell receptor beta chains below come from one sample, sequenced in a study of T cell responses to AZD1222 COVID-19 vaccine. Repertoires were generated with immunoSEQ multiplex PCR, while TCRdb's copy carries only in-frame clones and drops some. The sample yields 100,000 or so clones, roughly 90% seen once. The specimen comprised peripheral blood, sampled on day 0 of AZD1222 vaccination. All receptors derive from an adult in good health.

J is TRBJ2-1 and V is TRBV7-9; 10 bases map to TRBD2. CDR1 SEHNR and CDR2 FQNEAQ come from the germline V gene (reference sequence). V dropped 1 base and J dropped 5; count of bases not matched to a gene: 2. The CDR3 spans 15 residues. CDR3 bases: TGTGCCAGCAGCTTAGGGCTAGCGGGAGACAATGAGCAGTTCTTC. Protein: CASSLGLAGDNEQFF.

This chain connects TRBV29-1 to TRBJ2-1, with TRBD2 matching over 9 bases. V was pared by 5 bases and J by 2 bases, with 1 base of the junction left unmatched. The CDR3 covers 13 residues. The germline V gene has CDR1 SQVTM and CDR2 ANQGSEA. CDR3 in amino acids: CSVRTSAYNEQFF. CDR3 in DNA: TGCAGCGTTAGGACTAGCGCCTACAATGAGCAGTTCTTC.

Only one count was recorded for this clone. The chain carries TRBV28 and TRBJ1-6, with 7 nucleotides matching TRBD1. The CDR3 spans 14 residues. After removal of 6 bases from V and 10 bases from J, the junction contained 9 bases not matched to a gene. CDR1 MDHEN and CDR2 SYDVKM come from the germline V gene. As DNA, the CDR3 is TGTGCCAGCAGCCCAGGGGGGGCAGGATCACCCCTCCACTTT. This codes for CASSPGGAGSPLHF.

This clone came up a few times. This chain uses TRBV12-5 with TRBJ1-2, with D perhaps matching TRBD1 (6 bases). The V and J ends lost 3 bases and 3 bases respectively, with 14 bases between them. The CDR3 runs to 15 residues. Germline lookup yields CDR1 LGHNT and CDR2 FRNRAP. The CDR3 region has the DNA TGTGCTAGTGGTTTTGCCAGACAGGTAGACTATGGCTACACCTTC. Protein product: CASGFARQVDYGYTF.

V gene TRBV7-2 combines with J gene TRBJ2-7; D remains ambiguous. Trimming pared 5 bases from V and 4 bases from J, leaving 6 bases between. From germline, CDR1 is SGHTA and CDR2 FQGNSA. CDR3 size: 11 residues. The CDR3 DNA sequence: TGTGCCAGCAGCCCACGTTACGAGCAGTACTTC. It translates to CASSPRYEQYF.

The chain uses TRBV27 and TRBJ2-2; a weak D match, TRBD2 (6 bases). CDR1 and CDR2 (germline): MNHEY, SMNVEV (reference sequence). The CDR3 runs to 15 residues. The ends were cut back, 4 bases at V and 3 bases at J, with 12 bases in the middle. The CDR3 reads CASSSWDSHTGELFF. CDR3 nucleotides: TGTGCCAGCAGTTCATGGGACTCTCACACCGGGGAGCTGTTTTTT.

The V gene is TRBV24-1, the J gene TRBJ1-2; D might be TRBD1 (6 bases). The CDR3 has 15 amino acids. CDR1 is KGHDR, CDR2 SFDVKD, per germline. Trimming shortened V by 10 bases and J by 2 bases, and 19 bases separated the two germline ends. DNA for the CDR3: TGTGCCACAGAAGTCGGTCAGGGGAAGAACTATGGCTACACCTTC. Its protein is CATEVGQGKNYGYTF.

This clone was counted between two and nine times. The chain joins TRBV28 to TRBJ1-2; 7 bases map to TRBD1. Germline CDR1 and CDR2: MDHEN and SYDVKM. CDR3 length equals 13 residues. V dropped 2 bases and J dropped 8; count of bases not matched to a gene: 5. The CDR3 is CASSLQGGSGYTF. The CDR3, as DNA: TGTGCCAGCAGTTTACAGGGGGGATCGGGCTACACCTTC.

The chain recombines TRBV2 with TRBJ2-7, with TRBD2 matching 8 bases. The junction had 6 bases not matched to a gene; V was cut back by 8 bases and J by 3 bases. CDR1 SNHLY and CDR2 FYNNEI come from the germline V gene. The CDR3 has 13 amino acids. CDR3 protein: CASAAGGSYEQYF. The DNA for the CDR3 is TGTGCCAGCGCGGCGGGGGGTAGCTACGAGCAGTACTTC.

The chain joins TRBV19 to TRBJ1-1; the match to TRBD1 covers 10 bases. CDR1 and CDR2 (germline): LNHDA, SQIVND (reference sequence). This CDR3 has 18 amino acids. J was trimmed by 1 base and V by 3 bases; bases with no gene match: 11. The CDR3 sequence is CASSMRVRDRGPNTEAFF. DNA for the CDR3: TGTGCCAGTAGTATGAGGGTCCGGGACAGGGGACCGAACACTGAAGCTTTCTTT.

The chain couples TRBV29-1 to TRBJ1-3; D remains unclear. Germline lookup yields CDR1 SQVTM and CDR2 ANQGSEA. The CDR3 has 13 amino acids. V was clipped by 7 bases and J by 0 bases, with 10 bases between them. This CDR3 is CSAPDPSGNTIYF. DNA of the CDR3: TGCAGCGCCCCCGACCCCTCTGGAAACACCATATATTTT.

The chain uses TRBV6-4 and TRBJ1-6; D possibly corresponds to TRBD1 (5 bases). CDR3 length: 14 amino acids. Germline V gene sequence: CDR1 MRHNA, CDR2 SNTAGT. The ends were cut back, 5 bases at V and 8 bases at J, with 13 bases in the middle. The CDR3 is CASSRLLGDSPLHF. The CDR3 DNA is TGTGCCAGCAGTCGTCTCCTAGGGGATTCACCCCTCCACTTT.

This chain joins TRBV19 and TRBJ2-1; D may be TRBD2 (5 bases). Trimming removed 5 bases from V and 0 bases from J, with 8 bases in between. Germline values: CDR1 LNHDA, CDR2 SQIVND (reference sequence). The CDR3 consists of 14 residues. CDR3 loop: CASSFGSSYNEQFF. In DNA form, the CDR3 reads TGTGCCAGTAGTTTTGGGAGCTCCTACAATGAGCAGTTCTTC.

CDR3 DNA sequence: TGTGCCAGCAGACGGGAAAACGAGCAGTACTTC. Its translation is CASRRENEQYF. The chain is built from TRBV2 and TRBJ2-7, with a possible D match to TRBD2 (5 bases). CDR1 is SNHLY and CDR2 is FYNNEI in the germline V gene. The CDR3 length is 11 residues. Trimming shortened V by 6 bases and J by 5 bases, and 8 bases separated the two germline ends.

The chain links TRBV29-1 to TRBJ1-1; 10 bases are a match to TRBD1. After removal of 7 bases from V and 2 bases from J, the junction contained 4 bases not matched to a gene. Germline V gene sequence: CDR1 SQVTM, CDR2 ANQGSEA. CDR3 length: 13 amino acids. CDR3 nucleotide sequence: TGCAGCGGGACAGGGGGTTCTAACACTGAAGCTTTCTTT. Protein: CSGTGGSNTEAFF.

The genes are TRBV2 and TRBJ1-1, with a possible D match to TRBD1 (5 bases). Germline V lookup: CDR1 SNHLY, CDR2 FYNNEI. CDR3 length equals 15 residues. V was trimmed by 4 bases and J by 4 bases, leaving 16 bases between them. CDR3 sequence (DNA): TGTGCCAGCAGTGCTCCCCGTGGGGGAGTCACTGAAGCTTTCTTT. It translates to CASSAPRGGVTEAFF.

The CDR3, as DNA: TGTGCCAGCAGCCGTTACCTCAGGGGAGGGGGTAAGAACACTGAAGCTTTCTTT. Amino acids: CASSRYLRGGGKNTEAFF. The chain uses TRBV5-6 and TRBJ1-1, with D possibly being TRBD1 (6 bases). The CDR3 loop spans 18 amino acids. CDR1 SGHDT and CDR2 YYEEEE come from the germline V gene. The V end was cut by 4 bases, the J end by 1 base, with 23 bases between. The entire variable domain, with the rest obtained from reference TRBV5-6 and TRBJ1-1, is as follows: DAGVTQSPTHLIKTRGQQVTLRCSPKSGHDTVSWYQQALGQGPQFIFQYYEEEERQRGNFPDRFSGHQFPNYSSELNVNALLLGDSALYLCASSRYLRGGGKNTEAFFGQGTRLTVV.

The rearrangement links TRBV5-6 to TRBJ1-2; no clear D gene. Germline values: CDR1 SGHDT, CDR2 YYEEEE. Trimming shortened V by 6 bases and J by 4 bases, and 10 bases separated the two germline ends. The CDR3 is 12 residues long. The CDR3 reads CASNRGSYGYTF. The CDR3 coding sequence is TGTGCCAGCAATCGAGGTTCCTATGGCTACACCTTC.

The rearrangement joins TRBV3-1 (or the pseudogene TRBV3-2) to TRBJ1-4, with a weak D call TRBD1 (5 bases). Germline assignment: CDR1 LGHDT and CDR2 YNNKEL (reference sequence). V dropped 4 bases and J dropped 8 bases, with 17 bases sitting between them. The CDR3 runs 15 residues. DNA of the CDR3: TGTGCCAGCAGCCCCAAAGGGGTTATGGGGGAAAAACTGTTTTTT. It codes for CASSPKGVMGEKLFF.

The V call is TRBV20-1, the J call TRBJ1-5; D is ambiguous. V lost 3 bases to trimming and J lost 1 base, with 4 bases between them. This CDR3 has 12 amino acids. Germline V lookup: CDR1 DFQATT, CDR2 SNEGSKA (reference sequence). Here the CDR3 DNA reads TGCAGTGCTAGTCGGAGCAATCAGCCCCAGCATTTT. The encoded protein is CSASRSNQPQHF.

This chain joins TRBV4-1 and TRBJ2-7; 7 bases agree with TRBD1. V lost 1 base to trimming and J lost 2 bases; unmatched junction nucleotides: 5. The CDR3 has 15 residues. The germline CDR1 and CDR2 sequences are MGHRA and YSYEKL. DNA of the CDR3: TGCGCCAGCAGCCAAGCGCCGGGACAGACCTACGAGCAGTACTTC. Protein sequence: CASSQAPGQTYEQYF.

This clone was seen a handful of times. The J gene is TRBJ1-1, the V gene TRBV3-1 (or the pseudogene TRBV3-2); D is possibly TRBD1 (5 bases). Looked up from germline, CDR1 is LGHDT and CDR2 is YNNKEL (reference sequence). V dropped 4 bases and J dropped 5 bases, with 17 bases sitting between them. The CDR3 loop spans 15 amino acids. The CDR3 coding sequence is TGTGCCAGCAGCCGGGGGACGGGAGAGATTACTGAAGCTTTCTTT. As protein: CASSRGTGEITEAFF.

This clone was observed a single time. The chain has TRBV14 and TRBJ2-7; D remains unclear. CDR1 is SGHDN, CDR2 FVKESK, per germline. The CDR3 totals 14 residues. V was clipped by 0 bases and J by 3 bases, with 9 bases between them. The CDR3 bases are TGTGCCAGCAGCCAAGAGACCAAGGGCTACGAGCAGTACTTC. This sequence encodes CASSQETKGYEQYF.

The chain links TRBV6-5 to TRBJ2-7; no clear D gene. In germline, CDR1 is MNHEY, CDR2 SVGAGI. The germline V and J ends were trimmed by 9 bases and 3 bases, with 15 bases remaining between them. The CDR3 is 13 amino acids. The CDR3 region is CASGVVRGYEQYF. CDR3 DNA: TGTGCCAGTGGGGTCGTCCGTGGCTACGAGCAGTACTTC.

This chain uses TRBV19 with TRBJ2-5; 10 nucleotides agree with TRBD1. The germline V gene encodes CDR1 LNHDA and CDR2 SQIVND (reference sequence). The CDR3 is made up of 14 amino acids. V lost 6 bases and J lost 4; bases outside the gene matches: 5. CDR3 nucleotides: TGTGCCAGTAGAGACAGGGGGCGTGGAGAGACCCAGTACTTC. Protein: CASRDRGRGETQYF.

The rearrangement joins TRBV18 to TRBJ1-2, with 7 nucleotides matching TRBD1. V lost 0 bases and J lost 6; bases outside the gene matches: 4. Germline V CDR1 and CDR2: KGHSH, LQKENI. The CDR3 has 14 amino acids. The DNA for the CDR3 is TGTGCCAGCTCACCACCCGACAGGGAAGATGGCTACACCTTC. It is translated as CASSPPDREDGYTF.

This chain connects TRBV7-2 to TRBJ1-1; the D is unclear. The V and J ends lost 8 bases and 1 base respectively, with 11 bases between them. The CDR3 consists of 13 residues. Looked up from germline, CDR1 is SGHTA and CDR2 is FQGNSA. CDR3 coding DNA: TGTGCCAGCCTTCCGCAGACGAACACTGAAGCTTTCTTT. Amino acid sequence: CASLPQTNTEAFF. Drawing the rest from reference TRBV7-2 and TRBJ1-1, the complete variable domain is GAGVSQSPSNKVTEKGKDVELRCDPISGHTALYWYRQSLGQGLEFLIYFQGNSAPDKSGLPSDRFSAERTGGSVSTLTIQRTQQEDSAVYLCASLPQTNTEAFFGQGTRLTVV.

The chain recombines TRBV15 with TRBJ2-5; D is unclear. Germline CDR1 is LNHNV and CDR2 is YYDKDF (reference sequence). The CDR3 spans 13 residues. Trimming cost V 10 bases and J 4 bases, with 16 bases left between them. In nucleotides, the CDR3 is TGTGCCATCCGACGGGCGTTTGGAGAGACCCAGTACTTC. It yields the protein CAIRRAFGETQYF.